This T cell receptor beta chain originates from a study of cytomegalovirus exposure and HLA in healthy donors (dated by TCRdb to 2017 to 2019). At the level of the whole study: An earlier analysis of a few hundred of the donors reported over 250 Gb of sequence data and 117 million unique TCR beta sequences obtained from about 180 million T cells. The genetic ancestry cluster associated with self-reported Caucasian donors included about four fifths of the roughly 400 genotyped donors. Four or five DR-DQ haplotypes were handled as single units for association and clustering because linkage in the cohort was strong. To decide whether each TCR beta V gene segment behaved as functional or pseudogenic, an earlier analysis of approximately 590 of the donors relied on high-throughput TCR beta sequencing. Across some 400 genotyped donors of the cohort, an average of roughly 250,000 unique TCR beta nucleotide sequences per donor were sequenced, and around 19% of those sequences were non-productive. Along with the roughly 670-subject first cohort, a separate validation cohort of 120 different subjects was used. The study aimed to test whether signatures of past pathogen exposure could be identified by cataloging public T cell receptors. In a later genetic analysis, genome-wide SNP genotypes for about three fifths of the roughly 670 donors were used, and that subset was treated as a discovery cohort. In the later analysis, no new phenotypic data were used to find candidate immune exposures; instead, reliance was placed on TCR beta sequences and their occurrence across donors. The number of typed donors differed by locus: about 620-640 for A, B, C, DRB1 and DQB1; roughly 510 for DQA1; roughly 600 for DPA1; and around 470 for DPB1. An early release that covered roughly 600 HLA-typed donors contained about 300 gigabases of sequencing data and around 80 million unique TCR sequences. To predict cytomegalovirus infection status, the study combined high-throughput TCR immunosequencing, statistical association of individual TCRs with disease status, and machine learning. Every discovery cohort repertoire had been produced on one sequencing platform. In a later analysis, previously published TCR beta repertoires from 500 to 750 donors were re-analyzed and high-resolution HLA genotyping was added so that TCR occurrence patterns could be studied. The study used immunosequencing to profile the T cell repertoires of some 600 subjects and linked those repertoires to cytomegalovirus serostatus. Alongside the repertoire data, information on donor age, sex, ethnicity and CMV serostatus was compiled. HLA typing covered class I and class II loci at four-digit resolution. What the authors observed across the whole study: A later analysis reported that several top co-occurrence clusters appeared linked to parvovirus B19, influenza, CMV and Epstein-Barr virus. In this cohort, only TCR beta chains were sequenced, and detectable features were limited by the absence of alpha or paired-chain data. Most TCR sequences were seen in very few donors, while some public TCRs were found in many individuals. Some IMGT-functional V segments, including TRBV6-2 and TRBV6-3, could not be told apart with the 87-base-pair reads, so those segments were excluded. The sequencing pipeline was judged likely to have produced a cluster of highly shared sequence variants as a technical artifact. A later analysis found that TCR association rates varied across HLA loci, with DRB1 alleles showing the most associated TCRs and HLA-C alleles the fewest. Compared with equally common non-associated chains, HLA-associated TCR beta chains in a later analysis were more clonally expanded and had lower generation probabilities. Because HLA typing was missing for some donors at each locus, association tests included only the typed subset. In vitro tests confirmed that a few of the cytomegalovirus-associated TCR beta chains recognize cytomegalovirus antigens. When HLA alleles, especially DR and DQ, strongly co-occurred, TCR associations were difficult to assign to individual alleles. A further reported finding was that TCR beta sequences accurately predicted the HLA-A and HLA-B alleles for most subjects in the first cohort. The authors suggested that the approach could potentially be extended to other disease states and immunological phenotypes. The classifier was reported to diagnose cytomegalovirus status with high specificity and sensitivity in both the original and validation cohorts. Broadly in line with IMGT annotations, most TCR beta V segments showed up in productive rearrangements about 90% or about 30% of the time in an earlier analysis of 450 to 750 of the donors. The earlier analysis of 587 of the donors excluded 15 to 20 rarely observed V segments, including chromosome 9 orphons, because counts were too low. Linkage disequilibrium might explain the correlated functional status among segregating V segments, but an unknown experimental factor could not be excluded. A later genetic analysis reported fewer N-insertions in productive TCRs among donors in an Asian-associated ancestry cluster than the roughly 700-donor mean. For the cohort, immune exposure information was limited to CMV serostatus. In a later analysis, most CMV-associated TCR beta chains were found to appear HLA-restricted, with HLA associations seemingly driven largely by CMV exposure. Sequencing depth was assumed to be roughly uniform across donors in the presence/absence analyses, though that assumption may not hold. At a false discovery rate of 0.05, a later analysis linked 15,000 to 20,000 TCR beta sequences to specific HLA alleles. A later genetic analysis associated a missense DCLRE1C variant with V-gene and J-gene trimming of TCR beta chains, and an independent cohort replicated the association. A total of some 180 TCR beta chains were listed by the study as associated with cytomegalovirus.

The germline V gene provides CDR1 MGHRA and CDR2 YSYEKL. For this chain, trimming is 1 base at the V end and 1 base at the J end, and the number of junction bases without a gene match is 6. CDR3 length: 17 amino acids, cysteine to phenylalanine. This entry keeps only the CDR3 DNA: 51 bases, framed from base 1. This clone came up a few times. Its antigen remains undetermined. The input lacks base qualities; no much larger clone sits a single base away. The library was made by the immunoSEQ multiplex PCR assay. A mixture of 60 forward primers for TCR Vbeta segments and 13 reverse primers for TCR Jbeta segments was used in the multiplex PCR. Amplification of the CDR3 region of rearranged TCR beta genes was performed with a multiplex PCR assay on genomic DNA. Amplified TCR beta libraries were sequenced as 87-base-pair reads on the Illumina HiSeq System. In the source study's methods: In a later analysis, about 80 million unique TCR beta chains were counted across the roughly 610 repertoires, and some 10 million of these chains were shared by at least two donors. Raw reads were error-corrected and collapsed into unique sequences with a nearest-neighbor algorithm that merged closely related sequences to remove PCR and sequencing errors. CDR3 sequences were aligned to IMGT reference sequences to assign V, D and J gene segments. For a sequence to be retained, a match of at least six nucleotides was required to both a V gene segment and a J gene segment. Rearrangements were called productive when the CDR3 lacked stop codons and stayed in frame with V and J; all others were non-productive. Following IMGT convention, CDR3 was defined as the stretch from the second conserved V-encoded cysteine to the conserved J-encoded phenylalanine. The earlier analysis of about 560 of the donors excluded any sequence lacking an unambiguous match to a single V gene segment. In an earlier analysis of approximately 500 of the donors, a V segment was called functional when productive rearrangements were above 56.7%, and segregating when the standard deviation between donors exceeded 5%. A statistical classification framework was built for diagnosing cytomegalovirus status from the catalog of TCR beta chain sequences. In a later analysis, TCR nucleotide sequences were compared against IMGT/GENE-DB human TR gene sequences so that V and J genes could be assigned. The TCRdist pipeline was used in a later analysis to assign CDR3 sequences and most-parsimonious VDJ recombination scenarios. In a later analysis, each TCR beta chain was defined by its CDR3 amino acid sequence together with its V-gene family, and reads without a unique V-gene family were excluded. To address suspected cross-contamination and a sequencing artifact, a later analysis removed under 600 highly shared, low-generation-probability nucleotide sequences. In a later analysis, a clonal expansion index for each public chain was calculated from normalized within-repertoire ranks of inferred template counts. Generation probabilities in a later analysis came from a VDJ recombination model fitted to out-of-frame rearrangements, and those results were checked against IGoR. Hypergeometric tests were used in a later analysis to score TCR-TCR, TCR-HLA and TCR-CMV co-occurrence, with a repertoire-size bias correction applied to the TCR pairs. To estimate false discovery rates, a later analysis permuted the HLA or CMV assignments 20 times. In a later analysis, co-occurring TCRs were grouped using DBSCAN, with TCRdist sequence similarity added in when clustering inside HLA-allele-positive subsets. Repertoires with fewer than 30,000 or more than 120,000 public chains were left out of co-occurrence clustering, as were five repertoires with anomalous nucleotide sharing. TCRdb took this table from immuneACCESS and kept in-frame rearrangements with V and J called. Such tables lack part of the clones; where checked against another copy, unresolved V genes explain under half of the gap, and the rest is unexplained. The DNA was the basis for D and trimming; V, J and clone size are from that table. A total of 150,000 to 200,000 clones appear in this sample, approximately 80% of them only once. Of the sample, around 0.69% falls within the top ten clones.

The cohort was made up of several hundred healthy bone marrow donors. All cohort members were sampled while nominally healthy, although unrecorded immune exposures were likely present. The donor was CMV seronegative and was included in the group of a few hundred seronegative cohort members. A peripheral blood sample was provided by each donor, and peripheral blood mononuclear cells were used for TCR beta sequencing. Genomic DNA extraction from the blood cell samples was performed with the Qiagen DNeasy Blood Extraction Kit. The TCR originated in a boy between 10 and 17 years old in good health and CMV-seronegative. The sample taken for sequencing was PBMCs. The chain is encoded by TRBV4-1 joined to TRBJ2-3; 9 middle bases align to TRBD2. For the CDR3, the sequence is CASSQGPPSGGTDTQYF. The DNA sequence is given as TGCGCCAGCAGCCAAGGTCCACCTAGCGGGGGCACAGATACGCAGTATTTT.